What follows describes a single TCR beta chain. Antigen: not known. The sample belongs to a study of type 1 regulatory T cells. Overall study context: An in vitro protocol generated T-allo10, a Tr1-enriched, alloantigen-specific CD4 T cell product.

Graft donor-derived T-allo10 cells were described as host-alloantigen-specific, anergic, and alloantigen-specifically suppressive. TCRdb analysed the reads with MiXCR anew, one entry per CDR3 protein. The sample has around 62,000 distinct CDR3 sequences, about three fifths seen once. After removal of 5 bases from V and 6 bases from J, the junction contained 4 bases not matched to a gene. In germline, CDR1 is KGHDR, CDR2 SFDVKD. This CDR3 comprises 13 residues. This receptor was taken from a human donor in good health. The chain carries TRBV24-1 and TRBJ1-1, with 8 bases aligning to TRBD1. The sample consisted of cultured T cells, either the whole culture or a sorted T cell fraction (not recorded which). As to subset: Tr1-enriched cell product generated in vitro against host alloantigens. As DNA, the CDR3 is TGTGCCACCAGTGCCAGGGGGCTCGCTGAAGCTTTCTTT. Translation gives CATSARGLAEAFF.